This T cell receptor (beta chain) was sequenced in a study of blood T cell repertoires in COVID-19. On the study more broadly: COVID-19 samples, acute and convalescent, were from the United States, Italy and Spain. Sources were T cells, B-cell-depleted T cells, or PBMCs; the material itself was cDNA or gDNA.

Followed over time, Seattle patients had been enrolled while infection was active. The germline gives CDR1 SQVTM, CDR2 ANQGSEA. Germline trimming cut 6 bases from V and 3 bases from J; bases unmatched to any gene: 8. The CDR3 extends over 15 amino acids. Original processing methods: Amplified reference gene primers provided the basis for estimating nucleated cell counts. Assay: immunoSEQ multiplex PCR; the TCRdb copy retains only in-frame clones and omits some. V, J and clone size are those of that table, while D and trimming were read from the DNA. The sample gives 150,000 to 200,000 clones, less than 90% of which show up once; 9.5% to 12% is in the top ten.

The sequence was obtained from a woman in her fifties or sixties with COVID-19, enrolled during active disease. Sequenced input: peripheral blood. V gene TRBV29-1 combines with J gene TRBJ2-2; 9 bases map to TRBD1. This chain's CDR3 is CSVTYGTGYTGELFF. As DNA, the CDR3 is TGCAGCGTAACTTATGGGACAGGGTACACCGGGGAGCTGTTTTTT.